This T cell receptor beta chain comes out of a study of CD8 T cells in Susac syndrome. CDR1 is SGHRS and CDR2 is YFSETQ in the germline V gene. The CDR3 runs 12 residues. A word on this clonotype: Its target is unknown. A junction end diverges from the germline sequence, so it may reflect a read error.

TCR beta sequencing was performed on blood CD8+ and CD4+ T cells. TEMRA cells underwent FACS enrichment and CD8+ and CD4+ T cells underwent negative isolation. Random hexamers served to reverse transcribe about 0.45 to 1 ug RNA. It was immunoSEQ multiplex PCR that amplified TCR beta CDR3 across 54 Vbeta and 13 Jbeta. TCRdb re-analysed the immunoSEQ multiplex PCR reads in MiXCR, keeping a single row per CDR3 protein. The sample holds a few hundred thousand distinct CDR3 sequences, approximately 90% seen once. General observations from the study: In its TCR sequencing and HLA analysis, the study acknowledged that the number of individuals was relatively small.

The clonotype comes from a human donor with multiple sclerosis. Source material: CD4+ T cells from PBMCs. The chain has TRBV5-1 and TRBJ2-5; unclear D gene. DNA for the CDR3: TGTGCCAGCAGCTCTAATCAAGAGACCCAGTACTTC. Protein sequence: CASSSNQETQYF.